Below, 8 T cell receptor beta chains from the same sample are listed, as sequenced in a study of blood T cell repertoires in COVID-19. This table comes from immunoSEQ multiplex PCR, and its TCRdb copy is limited to in-frame clones, with some not included. Among just over 650,000 clones, around 90% were seen once, and the ten largest hold around 0.3%. Sequencing input: peripheral blood. The receptors were sampled from a woman aged 18-29 years with acute or convalescent COVID-19.

A single count supports this clone. This chain links TRBV29-1 with TRBJ2-1; TRBD1 might be the D (6 bases). This CDR3 has 12 residues. CDR1 and CDR2 from the germline V gene are SQVTM and ANQGSEA. Trimming cost V 6 bases and J 10 bases, with 16 bases left between them. The CDR3 nucleotides read TGCAGCGTCGTACAGGGTTTCAGGGAGCAGTTCTTC. It encodes CSVVQGFREQFF.

The chain uses TRBV7-9 and TRBJ2-3; 9 nucleotides align to TRBD1. CDR1 SEHNR and CDR2 FQNEAQ come from the germline V gene (reference sequence). This CDR3 is 16 amino acids long. The J segment lost 0 bases and the V segment lost 5 bases, leaving 6 bases of the junction unmatched. DNA of the CDR3: TGTGCCAGCAGCCCAAAGGGACAGGGTAGCACAGATACGCAGTATTTT. It specifies CASSPKGQGSTDTQYF.

A single count supports this clone. The chain couples TRBV4-3 to TRBJ2-5; D gene uncertain. The CDR3 length is 15 residues. V gave up 0 bases and J gave up 5 bases, with 13 bases separating them. The germline CDR1 and CDR2 sequences are LGHNA and YSLEER. CDR3 sequence (DNA): TGCGCCAGCAGCCAAGAATTTACCAACTCGGAGACCCAGTACTTC. Its protein is CASSQEFTNSETQYF.

This chain links TRBV6-4 with TRBJ2-3, with D tentatively TRBD2 (5 bases). Germline CDR1 and CDR2: MRHNA and SNTAGT. The V end was cut by 2 bases, the J end by 3 bases, with 9 bases between. The CDR3 runs 14 residues. The CDR3 DNA is TGTGCCAGCAGTGACGGAGGCCAAACAGATACGCAGTATTTT. Encoded protein: CASSDGGQTDTQYF.

CDR3 sequence: CASPTVSNQPQHF. The DNA for the CDR3 is TGTGCAAGCCCGACAGTTAGCAATCAGCCCCAGCATTTT. This chain uses TRBV9 with TRBJ1-5; D is perhaps TRBD1 (5 bases). The germline V gene has CDR1 SGDLS and CDR2 YYNGEE. There are 13 residues in the CDR3.

The CDR3 region is CASSPTQAANTGELFF. DNA for the CDR3: TGTGCCAGCTCACCAACCCAGGCAGCGAACACCGGGGAGCTGTTTTTT. The rearrangement joins TRBV18 to TRBJ2-2, with unresolved D. The CDR3 has 16 residues. The V and J ends lost 2 bases and 0 bases respectively, with 10 bases between them. Germline CDR1 is KGHSH and CDR2 is LQKENI.

The rearrangement uses TRBV6-2 or TRBV6-3 and TRBJ1-1; D gene uncertain. The CDR3 totals 12 residues. Trimming pared 2 bases from V and 11 bases from J, leaving 12 bases between. Germline CDR1 MNHEY, CDR2 SVGEGT. The CDR3 coding sequence is TGTGCCAGCAGTTACATGTGGGAGGGTGCTTTCTTT. It codes for CASSYMWEGAFF.

The rearrangement uses TRBV10-2 and TRBJ2-3; 10 nucleotides align to TRBD2. The CDR3 has 17 residues. V dropped 5 bases and J dropped 4; count of bases not matched to a gene: 12. Germline CDR1 reads WSHSY; CDR2 reads SAAADI. The CDR3 region has the DNA TGCGCCAGCAGTAAAATCCCAGCGGGGGGGCCCCCAGATACGCAGTATTTT. As protein: CASSKIPAGGPPDTQYF.